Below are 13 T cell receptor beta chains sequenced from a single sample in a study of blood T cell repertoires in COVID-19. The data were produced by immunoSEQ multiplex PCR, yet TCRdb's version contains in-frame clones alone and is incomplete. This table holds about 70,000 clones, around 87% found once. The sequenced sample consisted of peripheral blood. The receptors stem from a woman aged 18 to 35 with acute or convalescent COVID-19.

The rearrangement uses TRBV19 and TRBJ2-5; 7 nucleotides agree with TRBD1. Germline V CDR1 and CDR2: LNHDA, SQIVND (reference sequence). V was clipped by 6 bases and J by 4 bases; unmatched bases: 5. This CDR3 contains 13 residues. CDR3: CASRMTGTETQYF. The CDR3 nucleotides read TGTGCCAGTAGAATGACAGGGACAGAGACCCAGTACTTC.

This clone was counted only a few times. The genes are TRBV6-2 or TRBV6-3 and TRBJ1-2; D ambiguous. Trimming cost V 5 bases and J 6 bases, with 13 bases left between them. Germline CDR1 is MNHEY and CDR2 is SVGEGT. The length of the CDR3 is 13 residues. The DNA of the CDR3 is TGTGCCAGCAGTCTCGTAGCGTCAAATGGCTACACCTTC. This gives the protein CASSLVASNGYTF.

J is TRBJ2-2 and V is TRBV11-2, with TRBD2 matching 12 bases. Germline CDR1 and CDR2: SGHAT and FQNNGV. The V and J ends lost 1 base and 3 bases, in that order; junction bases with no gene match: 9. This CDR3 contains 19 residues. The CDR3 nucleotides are TGTGCCAGCAGCTTAGTTTTTCAACTAGCGGGAGGTTACACCGGGGAGCTGTTTTTT. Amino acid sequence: CASSLVFQLAGGYTGELFF. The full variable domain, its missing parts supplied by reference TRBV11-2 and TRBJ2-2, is EAGVAQSPRYKIIEKRQSVAFWCNPISGHATLYWYQQILGQGPKLLIQFQNNGVVDDSQLPKDRFSAERLKGVDSTLKIQPAKLEDSAVYLCASSLVFQLAGGYTGELFFGEGSRLTVL.

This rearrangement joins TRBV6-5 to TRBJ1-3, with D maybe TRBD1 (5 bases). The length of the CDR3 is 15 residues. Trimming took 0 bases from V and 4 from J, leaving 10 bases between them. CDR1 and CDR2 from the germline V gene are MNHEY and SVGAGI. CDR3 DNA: TGTGCCAGCAGTTACTCGCCAGGGTTGGGAAACACCATATATTTT. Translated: CASSYSPGLGNTIYF.

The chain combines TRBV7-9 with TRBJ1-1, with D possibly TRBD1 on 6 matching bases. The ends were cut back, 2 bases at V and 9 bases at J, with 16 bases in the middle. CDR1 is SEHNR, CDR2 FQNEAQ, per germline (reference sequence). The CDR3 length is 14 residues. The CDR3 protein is CASSLSLGGAQAFF. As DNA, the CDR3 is TGTGCCAGCAGCTTATCCTTAGGGGGGGCCCAAGCTTTCTTT.

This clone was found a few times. CDR3 sequence reads: CASSLDVRGSGELFF. CDR3 in DNA: TGTGCCAGCAGCTTAGATGTTCGGGGTTCCGGGGAGCTGTTTTTT. The chain combines TRBV7-8 with TRBJ2-2; the D gene is possibly TRBD2 (5 bases). This CDR3 contains 15 residues. With 1 base removed from V and 6 bases from J, the gap between germline ends came to 12 bases. Germline lookup yields CDR1 SGHVS and CDR2 FQNEAQ.

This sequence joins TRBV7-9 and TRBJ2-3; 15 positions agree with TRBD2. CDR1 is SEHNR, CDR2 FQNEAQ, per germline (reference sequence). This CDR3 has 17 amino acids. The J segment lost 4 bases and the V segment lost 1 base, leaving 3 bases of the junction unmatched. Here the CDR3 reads CASSLGTSGRAADTQYF. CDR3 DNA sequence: TGTGCCAGCAGCTTAGGGACTAGCGGGAGGGCCGCAGATACGCAGTATTTT.

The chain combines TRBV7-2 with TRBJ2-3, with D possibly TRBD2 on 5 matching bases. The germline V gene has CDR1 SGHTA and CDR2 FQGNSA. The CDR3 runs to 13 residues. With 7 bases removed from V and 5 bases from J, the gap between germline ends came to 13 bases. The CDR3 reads CASTPRREDTQYF. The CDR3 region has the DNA TGTGCCAGCACCCCTCGACGGGAAGATACGCAGTATTTT.

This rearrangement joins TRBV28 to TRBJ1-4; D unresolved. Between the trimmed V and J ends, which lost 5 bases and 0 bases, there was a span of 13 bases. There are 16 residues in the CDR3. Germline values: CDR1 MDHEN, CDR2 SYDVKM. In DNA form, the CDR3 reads TGTGCCAGCAGTAGCCCGTCCGGGACAACTAATGAAAAACTGTTTTTT. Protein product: CASSSPSGTTNEKLFF.

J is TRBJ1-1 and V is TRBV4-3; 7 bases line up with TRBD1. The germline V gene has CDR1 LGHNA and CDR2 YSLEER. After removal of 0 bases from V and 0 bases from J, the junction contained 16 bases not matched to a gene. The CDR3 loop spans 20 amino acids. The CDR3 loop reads CASSQDSHLRQGGMNTEAFF. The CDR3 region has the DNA TGCGCCAGCAGCCAAGACTCCCATTTGAGACAGGGCGGAATGAACACTGAAGCTTTCTTT.

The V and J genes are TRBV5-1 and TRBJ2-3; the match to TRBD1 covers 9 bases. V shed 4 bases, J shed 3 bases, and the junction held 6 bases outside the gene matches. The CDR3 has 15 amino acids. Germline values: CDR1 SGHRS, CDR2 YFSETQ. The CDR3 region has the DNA TGCGCCAGCAGCAGGACCGGGACAGGGACAGATACGCAGTATTTT. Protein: CASSRTGTGTDTQYF.

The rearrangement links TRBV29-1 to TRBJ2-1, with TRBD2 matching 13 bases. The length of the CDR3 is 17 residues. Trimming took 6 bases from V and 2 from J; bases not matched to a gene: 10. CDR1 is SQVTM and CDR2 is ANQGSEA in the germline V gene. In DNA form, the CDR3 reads TGCAGCGTCGCGACCTTCGGGACTAGCGGGACCTACAATGAGCAGTTCTTC. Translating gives CSVATFGTSGTYNEQFF.

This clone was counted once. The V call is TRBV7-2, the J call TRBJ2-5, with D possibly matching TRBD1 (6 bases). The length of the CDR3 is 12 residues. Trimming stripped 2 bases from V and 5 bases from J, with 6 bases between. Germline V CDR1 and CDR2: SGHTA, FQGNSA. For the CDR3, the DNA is TGTGCCAGCAGCTTAAGGGGGGAGACCCAGTACTTC. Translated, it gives CASSLRGETQYF.